The T cell receptor (beta chain) under discussion was sequenced for a study of OX40 agonist ivuxolimab in advanced cancers. About the study: The dose-escalation group included hepatocellular carcinoma, melanoma, renal cell carcinoma and head and neck cancer. Study results and caveats: More expanded clones were seen, on average, in CD8+ T cells than in CD4+. At 0.1 to 3.0 mg/kg, clonal expansion of CD4+ and CD8+ blood T cells had occurred by week 6.

Germline V gene lookup returns CDR1 MNHEY and CDR2 SMNVEV (reference sequence). The CDR3 is 14 residues long. Trimming cost V 4 bases and J 5 bases; bases outside gene matches: 3. Profiling relied on immunoSEQ multiplex PCR, and the TCRdb table lists in-frame clones only, not all of them. The data contain about 26,000 clones, about 83% of them singletons. Details on this clone: Its antigen is currently unknown.

J is TRBJ2-3 and V is TRBV27, with 10 bases matching TRBD1. The sequences come from CD4+ or CD8+ T cells sorted from blood, collected in a trial of the OX40 agonist ivuxolimab. The TCR comes from an adult with an advanced solid tumor such as melanoma, head and neck, liver or kidney cancer. The DNA for the CDR3 is TGTGCCAGCAGTTCGACAGGGGGCGGAGATACGCAGTATTTT. Residues: CASSSTGGGDTQYF.